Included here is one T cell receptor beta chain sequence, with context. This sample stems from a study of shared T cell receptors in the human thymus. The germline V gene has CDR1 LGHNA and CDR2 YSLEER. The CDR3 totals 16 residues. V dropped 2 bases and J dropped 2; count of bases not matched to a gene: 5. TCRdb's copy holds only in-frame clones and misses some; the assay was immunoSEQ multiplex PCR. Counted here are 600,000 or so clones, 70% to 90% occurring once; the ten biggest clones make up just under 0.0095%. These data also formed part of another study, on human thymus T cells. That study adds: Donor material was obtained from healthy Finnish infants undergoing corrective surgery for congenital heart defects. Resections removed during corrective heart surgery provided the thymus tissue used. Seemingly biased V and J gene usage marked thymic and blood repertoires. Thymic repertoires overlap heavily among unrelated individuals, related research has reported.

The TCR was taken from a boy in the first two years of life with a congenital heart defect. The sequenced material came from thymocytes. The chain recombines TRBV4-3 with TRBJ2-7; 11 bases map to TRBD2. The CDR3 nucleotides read TGCGCCAGCAGCCAACTTAGCGGGAGGGGGGCCTACGAGCAGTACTTC. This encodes CASSQLSGRGAYEQYF.